This T cell receptor beta chain was captured in a study of cytomegalovirus exposure and HLA in healthy donors. Only one count was recorded for this clone. V was shortened by 4 bases and J by 2 bases, with 18 bases between the two germline ends. This CDR3 comprises 17 residues. Germline-derived CDR1 and CDR2 are SGHNT and YENEEA. PCR used 60 Vbeta primers and 13 Jbeta primers. Profiling relied on immunoSEQ multiplex PCR, and the TCRdb table lists in-frame clones only, not all of them. The sample includes about 96,000 clones, approximately 74% of them seen just once. Sequenced material: PBMCs. The sequence was collected from a woman in her sixties or seventies in good health and CMV-seropositive. This chain uses TRBV11-3 with TRBJ1-5; D is ambiguous. CDR3 in amino acids: CASSSTPVRRCNQPQHF. The CDR3 bases are TGTGCCAGCAGCTCAACCCCGGTTAGGAGATGCAATCAGCCCCAGCATTTT.